The T cell receptor beta chain under discussion was sequenced for a study of cytomegalovirus exposure and HLA in healthy donors. Study-wide background: Earlier findings included about 120 million unique TCR beta sequences obtained from about 180 million T cells. Study outcomes and limitations: Among TCR beta chains, those listed as cytomegalovirus-associated numbered more than 150.

As to this clone: Its antigen is still unknown.

The CDR3 length is 15 residues. Deletions cut 0 bases from V and 10 bases from J, with 17 bases between. Germline V gene lookup returns CDR1 SGDLS and CDR2 YYNGEE. With 60 Vbeta and 13 Jbeta primers, the PCR was carried out. Measured with immunoSEQ multiplex PCR; TCRdb has only the in-frame clones, and not every one. The repertoire has 120,000 or so clones, about 74% of them found once; the top ten carry about 3%. What was sequenced was PBMCs. This sequence joins TRBV9 and TRBJ2-1; D might be TRBD2 (5 bases). The clonotype comes from a man between 25 and 39 years old in good health and CMV-seronegative. CDR3 DNA sequence: TGTGCCAGCAGCGTAGAACTAGATTTCTTTAGCGAGCAGTTCTTC. Translation gives CASSVELDFFSEQFF.